This is a list of T cell receptor beta chains from one sample in a study of Ad26.COV2.S vaccination and SARS-CoV-2 variants. Assay used: immunoSEQ multiplex PCR; TCRdb lists only in-frame clones, some missing. The table includes roughly 320,000 clones, 85% detected once. Source: peripheral blood, taken in a trial of Ad26.COV2.S vaccine versus placebo. These receptors were taken from a person between 18 and 65 years old who received the Ad26.COV2.S COVID-19 vaccine or a placebo. Both conserved end residues are trimmed from each CDR3. D genes are given only for firm matches. Size tells how often a clone was seen (once, few, many) or the class of an expanded clone, and some rows leave it out.

TRBD2,.,TRBV6-2/TRBV6-3,ASSYALFAGGYNEQF
TRBD2,.,TRBV9,ASSVGLAGGRDTQY
.,.,TRBV5-8,ASILTQGTEAF
.,.,TRBV6-2/TRBV6-3,ASSLTEFYGYT
TRBD1,.,TRBV4-2,ASSAGTGEGVAKNIQY
.,.,TRBV29-1,SVEDRVSRESEQY
.,.,TRBV2,ASSYSQETQY
.,.,TRBV7-2,ASSYGLSMGTEAF
TRBD1,.,TRBV5-1,ASRDHRGSYNEQF
TRBD1,once,TRBV10-3,AITNNRGLNPYEQY
.,.,TRBV5-1,ASSLGAEDEQY
.,.,TRBV7-2,ASSLIRGRVQGVTQY
.,few,TRBV4-1,ASSQVRVEKLF
.,.,TRBV9,ASSLPRDSSTDTQY
.,.,TRBV14,ASSHPSSYNSPLH
TRBD1,.,TRBV19,ASSTGTGSKTGELF
.,.,TRBV9,ASSGHHQGPGTEAF
.,.,TRBV28,ASRRPWRTEGSSGNTIY
.,.,TRBV5-4,ASSKGSGQPYNEQF
.,.,TRBV24-1,ATSPQVSSYNEQF
.,.,TRBV6-5,ASRIQGYSYEQY
TRBD2,.,TRBV27,ASSITPGGISGANVLT
TRBD1,.,TRBV14,ASSQDPGGFLETQY
.,.,TRBV9,ASSPGRGYSYEQY
.,.,TRBV4-1,ASSPPGGSVSGNTIY
.,.,TRBV15,ATSANPGGRTEAF
TRBD1,.,TRBV11-2,ASRLVPRQGATDTQY
TRBD2,.,TRBV7-2,ASSLRSSGGFTQY
TRBD1,.,TRBV7-9,ASSLELGQGTRSDEQY
.,once,TRBV19,ASSIGREDTQY
.,.,TRBV5-1,ASSLGTSGMNTEAF
.,.,TRBV7-3,ASSLTASGAGELF
.,.,TRBV5-8,ASSLIGTANGYT
TRBD1,.,TRBV11-1,ASSAMWDRGYEQY
.,.,TRBV7-3,ASSSQGGNRNEQF
.,.,TRBV19,ASSIVQGTDTQY
.,.,TRBV18,ASSQNQGTEAF
TRBD2,.,TRBV7-9,ASSLAAAGPRGEQY
TRBD1,.,TRBV5-1,ASSFRDRVLNTEAF
TRBD1,once,TRBV7-8,ASSFGTDDQPQH
.,.,TRBV19,ASSSGNYEQY
TRBD2,.,TRBV5-1,ASSVITSGGPGELF
.,.,TRBV6-6,ASSHTGRGSSSGNTIY
.,.,TRBV3-1/TRBV3-2,ASSQQHHTGELF
.,once,TRBV7-2,ASSLRSAGSSYEQY
.,.,TRBV7-8,ASSLRWGYGYT
.,.,TRBV7-3,ASSLAGASYNEQF
.,few,TRBV7-7,ASSPSSYNEQF
.,.,TRBV5-1,ASSQGTVYPGELF
.,.,TRBV19,ASSIGSSYNSPLH
TRBD2,once,TRBV7-6,ASSPPLGGGAGEQF
TRBD1,.,TRBV4-1,ASSWDRVRFGDQPQH
TRBD1,.,TRBV12-3/TRBV12-4,ASSLGTGIRYT
TRBD1,.,TRBV5-1,ASSRDGTGSFDTQY
.,.,TRBV21-1,ASSKAERGARGQPQH